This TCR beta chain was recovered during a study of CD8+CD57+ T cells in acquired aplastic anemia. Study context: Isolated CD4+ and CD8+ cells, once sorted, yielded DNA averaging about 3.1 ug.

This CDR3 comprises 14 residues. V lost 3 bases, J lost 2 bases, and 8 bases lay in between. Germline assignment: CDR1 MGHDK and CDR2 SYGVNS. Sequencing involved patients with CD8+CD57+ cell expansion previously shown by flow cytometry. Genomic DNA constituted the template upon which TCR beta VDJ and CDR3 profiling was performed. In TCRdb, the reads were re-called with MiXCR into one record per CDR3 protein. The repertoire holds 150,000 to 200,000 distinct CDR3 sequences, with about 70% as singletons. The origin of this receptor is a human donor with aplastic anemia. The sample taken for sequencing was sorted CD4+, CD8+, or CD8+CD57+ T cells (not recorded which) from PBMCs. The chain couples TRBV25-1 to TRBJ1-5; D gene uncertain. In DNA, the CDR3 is TGTGCCAGCAGTGATATTGGGGGCAATCAGCCCCAGCATTTT. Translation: CASSDIGGNQPQHF.